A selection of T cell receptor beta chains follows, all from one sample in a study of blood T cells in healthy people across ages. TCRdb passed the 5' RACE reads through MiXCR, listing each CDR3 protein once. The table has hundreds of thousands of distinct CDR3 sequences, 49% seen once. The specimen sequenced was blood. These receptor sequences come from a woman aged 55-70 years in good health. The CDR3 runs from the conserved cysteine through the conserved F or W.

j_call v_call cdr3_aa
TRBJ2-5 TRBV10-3 CAISSRTGQGETQYF
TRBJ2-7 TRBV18 CASSRIASGATYEQYF
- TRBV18 CASSPPGLAKLNYEQYF
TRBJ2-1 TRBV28 CASRGQTGRFF
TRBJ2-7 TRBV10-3 CAISPSSGNYEQYF
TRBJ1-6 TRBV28 CASAWGQGYSPLHF
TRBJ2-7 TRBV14 CASSQVILADLYNEQYF
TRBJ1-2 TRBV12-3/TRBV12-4 CASSHPGGGGYTF
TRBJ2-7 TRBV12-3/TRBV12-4 CASSPDRLSYEQYF
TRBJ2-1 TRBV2 CAGSAAGNEQFF
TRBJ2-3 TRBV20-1 CSGSREGTQYF
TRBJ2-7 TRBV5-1 CASSLGALPLYEQYF
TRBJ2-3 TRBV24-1 CATSDPRADTQYF
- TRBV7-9 CTSSSPGQGSTEQYF
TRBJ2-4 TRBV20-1 CSARDPSGSKNIQYF
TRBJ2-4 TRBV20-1 CSARIAPLAKNIQYF
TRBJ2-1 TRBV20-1 CSAPGSGPNEQFF
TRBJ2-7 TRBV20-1 CSERSTYEQYF
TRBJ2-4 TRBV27 CASGLTGLAKNIQYF
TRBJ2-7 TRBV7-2 CASTPGQASYEQYF
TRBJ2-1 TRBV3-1 CASSYNGLAGTLRDQFF
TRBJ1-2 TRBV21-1 CASSKGAYGYTF
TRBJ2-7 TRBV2 CASSDRVSDEQYF
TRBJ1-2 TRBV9 CASSVEALASLYTF
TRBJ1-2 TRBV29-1 CSVERGKYGYTF
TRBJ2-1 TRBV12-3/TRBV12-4 CASSFRSGYVNEQFF
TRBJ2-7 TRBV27 CASSLGPPGGNYYEQYF
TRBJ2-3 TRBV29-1 CSVEARQGPDTQYF